The next 7 T cell receptor beta chains were all read from a single sample in a study of T cells expressing NK-cell markers. No DNA is given; TCRdb re-called the 5' RACE reads and lists each CDR3 protein once. Reported are over 200,000 distinct CDR3 sequences; the ten largest clones contain approximately 0.41%. The sequenced material came from blood T cells: a sorted CD56 or NKG2C T cell subset, CD4+ or CD8+ T cells, or bulk PBMC T cells (not recorded which). The receptors here all came from a man in his late teens or twenties in good health.

V and J are TRBV9 and TRBJ1-2; lacking DNA, the TRBD1 call made by TCRdb goes unchecked. Germline CDR1 is SGDLS and CDR2 is YYNGEE. The CDR3 totals 15 residues. The CDR3 reads CASSGGLGAGYGYTF.

This chain links TRBV5-1 with TRBJ2-7; TCRdb outputs TRBD1, but without DNA this stays unchecked. There are 15 residues in the CDR3. Germline V gives CDR1 SGHRS, CDR2 YFSETQ. This CDR3 reads CASSLRTGVIDEQYF. Filled out from reference TRBV5-1 and TRBJ2-7, the complete variable domain reads KAGVTQTPRYLIKTRGQQVTLSCSPISGHRSVSWYQQTPGQGLQFLFEYFSETQRNKGNFPGRFSGRQFSNSRSEMNVSTLELGDSALYLCASSLRTGVIDEQYFGPGTRLTVT.

The chain couples TRBV2 to TRBJ1-4; TCRdb picks TRBD1, but there is no DNA to check that call. The V gene's germline CDR1 is SNHLY and CDR2 FYNNEI. The CDR3 contains 14 residues. CDR3 protein: CASSPEGGDEKLFF.

The genes are TRBV24-1 and TRBJ2-5; TCRdb's D call, TRBD2, is unchecked because there is no DNA. This CDR3 region has 12 residues. Germline-derived CDR1 and CDR2 are KGHDR and SFDVKD. The CDR3 sequence: CATRGGGETQYF.

This sequence joins TRBV29-1 and TRBJ2-5. Germline V gives CDR1 SQVTM, CDR2 ANQGSEA. The CDR3 extends over 12 amino acids. CDR3 protein: CSVLGFQETQYF.

The rearrangement links TRBV5-1 to TRBJ1-1. The length of the CDR3 is 12 residues. CDR1 and CDR2 (germline): SGHRS, YFSETQ. The chain's CDR3 is CASRTTDTEAFF.

The V and J genes are TRBV5-6 and TRBJ2-1; TCRdb's assignment of TRBD2 cannot be checked, as there is no DNA. This CDR3 is built from 16 residues. Per the germline V gene, CDR1 is SGHDT and CDR2 is YYEEEE. The CDR3 here is CASSSLPAGEHNEQFF. Looking up the rest from reference TRBV5-6 and TRBJ2-1 gives the full variable domain: DAGVTQSPTHLIKTRGQQVTLRCSPKSGHDTVSWYQQALGQGPQFIFQYYEEEERQRGNFPDRFSGHQFPNYSSELNVNALLLGDSALYLCASSSLPAGEHNEQFFGPGTRLTVL.